This T cell receptor beta chain was profiled in a study of lymphopenia after photon versus proton radiotherapy. Method: immunoSEQ multiplex PCR; TCRdb's copy keeps in-frame clones and lacks some. Of approximately 160,000 clones in the sample, about nine tenths are singletons; the top ten hold around 5%. This clone has just one count. Sequencing used peripheral blood, obtained from a patient treated with photon-based radiotherapy. This sequence was found in a man aged 50 to 59 with gastric cancer.

CDR3 sequence: CASSLQGFSYEQYF. In nucleotides, the CDR3 is TGTGCCAGCAGTTTACAGGGCTTTTCCTACGAGCAGTACTTC. This sequence joins TRBV28 and TRBJ2-7, with D possibly matching TRBD1 (5 bases). Germline CDR1 is MDHEN and CDR2 is SYDVKM. V dropped 2 bases and J dropped 1 base, with 9 bases sitting between them. The CDR3 is made up of 14 amino acids.